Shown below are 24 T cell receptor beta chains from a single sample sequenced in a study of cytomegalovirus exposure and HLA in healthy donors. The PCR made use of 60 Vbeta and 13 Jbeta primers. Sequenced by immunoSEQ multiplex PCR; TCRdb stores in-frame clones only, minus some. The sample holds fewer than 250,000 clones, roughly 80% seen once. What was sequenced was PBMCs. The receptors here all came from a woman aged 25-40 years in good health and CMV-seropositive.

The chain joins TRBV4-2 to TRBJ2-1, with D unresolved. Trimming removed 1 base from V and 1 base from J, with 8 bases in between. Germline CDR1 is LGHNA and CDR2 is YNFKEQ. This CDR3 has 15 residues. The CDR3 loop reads CASSQVERSYNEQFF. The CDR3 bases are TGTGCCAGCAGCCAAGTCGAGAGATCCTACAATGAGCAGTTCTTC.

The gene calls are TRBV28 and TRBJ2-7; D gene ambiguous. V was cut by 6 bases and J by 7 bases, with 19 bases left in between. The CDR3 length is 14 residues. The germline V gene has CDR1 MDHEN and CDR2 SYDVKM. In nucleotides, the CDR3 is TGTGCCAGCAGCCACCCCGTCCGCGTCTGGGAGCAGTACTTC. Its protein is CASSHPVRVWEQYF.

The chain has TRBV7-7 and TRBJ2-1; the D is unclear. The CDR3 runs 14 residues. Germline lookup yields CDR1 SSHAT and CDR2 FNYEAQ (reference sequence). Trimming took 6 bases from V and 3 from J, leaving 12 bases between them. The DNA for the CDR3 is TGTGCCAGCAGTCGGTTCGGTTTCTACAATGAGCAGTTCTTC. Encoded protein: CASSRFGFYNEQFF.

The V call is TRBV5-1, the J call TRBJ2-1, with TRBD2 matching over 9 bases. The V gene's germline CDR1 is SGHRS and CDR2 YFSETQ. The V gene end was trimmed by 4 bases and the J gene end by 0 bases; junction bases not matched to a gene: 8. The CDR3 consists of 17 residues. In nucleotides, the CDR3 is TGCGCCAGCAGCGCACGGCGTAGCGGGAGCTCCTACAATGAGCAGTTCTTC. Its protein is CASSARRSGSSYNEQFF.

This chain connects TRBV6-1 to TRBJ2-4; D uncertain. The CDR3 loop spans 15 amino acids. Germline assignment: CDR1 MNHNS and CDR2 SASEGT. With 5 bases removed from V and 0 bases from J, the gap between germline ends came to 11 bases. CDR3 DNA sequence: TGTGCCAGCAGTCTTATCACTCTAGCCAAAAACATTCAGTACTTC. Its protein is CASSLITLAKNIQYF.

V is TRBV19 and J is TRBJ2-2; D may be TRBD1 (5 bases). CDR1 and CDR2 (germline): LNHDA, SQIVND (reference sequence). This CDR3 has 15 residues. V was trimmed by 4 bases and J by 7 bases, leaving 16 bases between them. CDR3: CASSSSGRNGGELFF. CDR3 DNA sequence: TGTGCCAGTAGTAGCTCAGGGCGGAACGGCGGGGAGCTGTTTTTT.

The CDR3 loop is CASSLSVWTGYEQYF. The CDR3 region has the DNA TGTGCCAGCAGCTTAAGTGTGTGGACAGGGTACGAGCAGTACTTC. This chain uses TRBV7-2 with TRBJ2-7; 8 bases map to TRBD1. V was clipped by 2 bases and J by 4 bases; unmatched bases: 7. Germline CDR1 is SGHTA and CDR2 is FQGNSA. CDR3 length: 15 residues.

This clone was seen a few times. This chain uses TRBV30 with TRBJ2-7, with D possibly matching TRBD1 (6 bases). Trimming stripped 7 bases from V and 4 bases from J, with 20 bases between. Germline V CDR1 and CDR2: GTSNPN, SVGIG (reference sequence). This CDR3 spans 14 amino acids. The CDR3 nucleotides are TGTGCCTTCCAAGGGGGTTTTTCTGGGTACGAGCAGTACTTC. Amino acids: CAFQGGFSGYEQYF.

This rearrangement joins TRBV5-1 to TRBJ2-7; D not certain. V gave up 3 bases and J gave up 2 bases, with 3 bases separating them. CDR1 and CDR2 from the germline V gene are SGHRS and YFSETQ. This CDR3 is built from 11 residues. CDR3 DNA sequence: TGCGCCAGCAGCTCTACCTACGAGCAGTACTTC. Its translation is CASSSTYEQYF.

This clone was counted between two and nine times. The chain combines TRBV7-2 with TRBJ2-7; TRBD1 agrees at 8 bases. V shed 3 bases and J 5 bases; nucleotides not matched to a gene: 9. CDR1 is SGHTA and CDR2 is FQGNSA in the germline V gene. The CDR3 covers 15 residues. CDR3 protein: CASSLVAGGFDEQYF. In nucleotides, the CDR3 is TGTGCCAGCAGCTTGGTGGCAGGGGGCTTCGACGAGCAGTACTTC.

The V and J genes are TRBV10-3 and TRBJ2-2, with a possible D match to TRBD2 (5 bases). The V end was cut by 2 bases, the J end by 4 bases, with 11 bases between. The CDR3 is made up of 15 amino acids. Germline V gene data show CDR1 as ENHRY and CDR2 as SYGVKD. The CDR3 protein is CAISEPQRPTGELFF. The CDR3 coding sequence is TGTGCCATCAGTGAGCCCCAGCGGCCCACCGGGGAGCTGTTTTTT.

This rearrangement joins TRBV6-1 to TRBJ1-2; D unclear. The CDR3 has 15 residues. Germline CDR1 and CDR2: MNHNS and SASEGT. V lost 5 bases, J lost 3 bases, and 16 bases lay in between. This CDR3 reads CASSLIRGKDYGYTF. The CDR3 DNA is TGTGCCAGCAGTCTTATCCGGGGAAAAGACTATGGCTACACCTTC.

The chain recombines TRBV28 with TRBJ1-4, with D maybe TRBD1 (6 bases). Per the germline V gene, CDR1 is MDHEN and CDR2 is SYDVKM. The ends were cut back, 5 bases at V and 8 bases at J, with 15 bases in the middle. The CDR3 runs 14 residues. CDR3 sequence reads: CASSNREGNEKLFF. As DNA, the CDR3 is TGTGCCAGCAGTAACAGGGAAGGGAACGAAAAACTGTTTTTT.

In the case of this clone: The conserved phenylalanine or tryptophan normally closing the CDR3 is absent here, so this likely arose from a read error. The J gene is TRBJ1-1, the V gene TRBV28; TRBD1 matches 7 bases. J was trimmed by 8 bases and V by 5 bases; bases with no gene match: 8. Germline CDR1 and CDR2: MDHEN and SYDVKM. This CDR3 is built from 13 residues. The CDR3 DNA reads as TGTGCCAGCAGTGCAGGGGGACAGCAGGAAGCTTTCCTT. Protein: CASSAGGQQEAFL.

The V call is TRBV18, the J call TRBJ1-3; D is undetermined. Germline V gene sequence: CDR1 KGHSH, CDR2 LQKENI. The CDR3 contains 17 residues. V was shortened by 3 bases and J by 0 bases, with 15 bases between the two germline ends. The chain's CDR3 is CASSPSRLGSSGNTIYF. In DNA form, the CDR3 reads TGTGCCAGCTCACCGAGCAGATTAGGGAGCTCTGGAAACACCATATATTTT.

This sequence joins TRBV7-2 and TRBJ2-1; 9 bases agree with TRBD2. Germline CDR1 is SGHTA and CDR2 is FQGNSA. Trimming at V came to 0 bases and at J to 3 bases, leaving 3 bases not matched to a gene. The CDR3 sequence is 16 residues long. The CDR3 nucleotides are TGTGCCAGCAGCTTAGCTGCGGGGGGGAACTACAATGAGCAGTTCTTC. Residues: CASSLAAGGNYNEQFF.

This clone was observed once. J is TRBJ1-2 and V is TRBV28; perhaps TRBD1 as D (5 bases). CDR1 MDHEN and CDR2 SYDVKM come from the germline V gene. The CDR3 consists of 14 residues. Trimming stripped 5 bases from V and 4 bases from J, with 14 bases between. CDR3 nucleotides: TGTGCCAGCAGTCCCTGGGGGGAAGGCTATGGCTACACCTTC. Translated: CASSPWGEGYGYTF.

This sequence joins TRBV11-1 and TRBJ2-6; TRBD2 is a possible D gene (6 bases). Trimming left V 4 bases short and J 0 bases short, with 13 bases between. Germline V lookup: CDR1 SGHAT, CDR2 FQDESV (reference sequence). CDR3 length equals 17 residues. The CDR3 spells CASSWTVDYSGANVLTF. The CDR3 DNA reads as TGTGCCAGCAGCTGGACGGTGGACTACTCTGGGGCCAACGTCCTGACTTTC.

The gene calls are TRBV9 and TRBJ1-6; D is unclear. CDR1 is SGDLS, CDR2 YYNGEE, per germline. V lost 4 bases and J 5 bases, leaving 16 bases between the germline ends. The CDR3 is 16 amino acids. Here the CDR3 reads CASSPRQAANNSPLHF. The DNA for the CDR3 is TGTGCCAGCAGCCCGCGTCAGGCAGCCAATAATTCACCCCTCCACTTT.

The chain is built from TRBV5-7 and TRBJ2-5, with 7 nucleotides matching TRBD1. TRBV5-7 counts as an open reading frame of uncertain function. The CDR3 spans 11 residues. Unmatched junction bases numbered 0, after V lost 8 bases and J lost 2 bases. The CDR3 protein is CARGQQETQYF. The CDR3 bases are TGTGCCAGGGGACAGCAAGAGACCCAGTACTTC.

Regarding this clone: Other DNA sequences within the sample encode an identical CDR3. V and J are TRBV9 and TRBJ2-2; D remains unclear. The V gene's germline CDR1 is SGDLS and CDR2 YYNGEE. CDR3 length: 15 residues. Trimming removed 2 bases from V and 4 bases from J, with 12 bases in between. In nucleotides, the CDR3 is TGTGCCAGCAGCGTGGATCCGGGTAGCACCGGGGAGCTGTTTTTT. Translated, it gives CASSVDPGSTGELFF.

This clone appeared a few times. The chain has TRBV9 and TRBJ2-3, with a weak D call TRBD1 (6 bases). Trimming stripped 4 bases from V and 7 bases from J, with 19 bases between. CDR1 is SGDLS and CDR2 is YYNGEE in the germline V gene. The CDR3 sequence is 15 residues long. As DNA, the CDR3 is TGTGCCAGCAGCTCTCCCACAGGGACGGGGAATACGCAGTATTTT. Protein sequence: CASSSPTGTGNTQYF.

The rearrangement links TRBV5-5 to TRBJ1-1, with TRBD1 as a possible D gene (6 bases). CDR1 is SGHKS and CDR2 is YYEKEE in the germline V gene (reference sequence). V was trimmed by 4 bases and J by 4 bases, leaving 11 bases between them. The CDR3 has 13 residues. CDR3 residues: CASSPGVGTEAFF. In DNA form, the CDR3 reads TGTGCCAGCAGCCCAGGGGTAGGCACTGAAGCTTTCTTT.

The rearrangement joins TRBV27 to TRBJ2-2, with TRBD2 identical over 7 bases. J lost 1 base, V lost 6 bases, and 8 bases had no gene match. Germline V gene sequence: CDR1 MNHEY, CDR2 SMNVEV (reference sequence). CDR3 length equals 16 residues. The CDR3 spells CASSLSGTLNTGELFF. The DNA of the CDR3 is TGTGCCAGCAGCCTGAGCGGGACCTTGAACACCGGGGAGCTGTTTTTT.